Listed below are T cell receptor beta chains from one sample, sequenced in a study of early T cells in non-severe SARS-CoV-2 infection. TCRdb called the 5' RACE reads again in MiXCR, with one record for every CDR3 protein. The sample yields 86,000 or so distinct CDR3 sequences, about 14% seen once. Specimen: whole blood. The receptors derive from an adult who was a healthcare worker with PCR-confirmed SARS-CoV-2 infection or an uninfected control (not recorded which). Each CDR3 is given with its conserved first and last residue. D genes are given only for firm matches. A row's size may be missing; if present it is once, few, many or a size class.

DNA: TGCAGTGCTAGGGGGGTGGAGGGGTCTGAAGCTTTCTTT
CDR3: CSARGVEGSEAFF
D: -
V: TRBV20-1
J: TRBJ1-1
size: -

DNA: TGTGCCAGCAGTTACTCGTTAATGGGGCCCCTCCACTTT
CDR3: CASSYSLMGPLHF
D: -
V: TRBV6-6
J: TRBJ1-6
size: few

DNA: TGTGCCAGTACTCCCACGACGGCGTATAGCAATCAGCCCCAGCATTTT
CDR3: CASTPTTAYSNQPQHF
D: -
V: TRBV19
J: TRBJ1-5
size: few

DNA: TGCAGTGCCAACTCGGGGCATGTTGGAGCGGGAGGGTCCTACAATGAGCAGTTCTTC
CDR3: CSANSGHVGAGGSYNEQFF
D: TRBD2
V: TRBV20-1
J: TRBJ2-1
size: -

DNA: TGCAGTGCTGATCCGGGACAGGGAGGCTACGAGCAGTACTTC
CDR3: CSADPGQGGYEQYF
D: TRBD1
V: TRBV20-1
J: TRBJ2-7
size: few

DNA: TGTGCCAGCTCATCCCAGGCGAATTCGAACACCGGGGAGCTGTTTTTT
CDR3: CASSSQANSNTGELFF
D: -
V: TRBV18
J: TRBJ2-2
size: many

DNA: TGTGCCAGCAGTGTCCGCAGGGTGGATACGCAGTATTTT
CDR3: CASSVRRVDTQYF
D: -
V: TRBV2
J: TRBJ2-3
size: many

DNA: TGTGCCAGCAGTTCTCTTCTGACAGGTTCCTCCTACGAGCAGTACTTC
CDR3: CASSSLLTGSSYEQYF
D: -
V: TRBV6-6
J: TRBJ2-7
size: few

DNA: TGTGCCAGCAGCACAACAGGGTGGAATGAGCAGTTCTTC
CDR3: CASSTTGWNEQFF
D: -
V: TRBV7-9
J: TRBJ2-1
size: many

DNA: TGCAGCGTTGTAGAGTCTACCAACGTCCTGACTTTC
CDR3: CSVVESTNVLTF
D: -
V: TRBV29-1
J: TRBJ2-6
size: -

DNA: TGTGCCAGCAGCCGCCGGGACGGCGAAAAACTGTTTTTT
CDR3: CASSRRDGEKLFF
D: -
V: TRBV7-9
J: TRBJ1-4
size: many

DNA: TGCGCCAGCTTCTGGACTAGCGGGAGCTACGAGCAGTACTTC
CDR3: CASFWTSGSYEQYF
D: TRBD2
V: TRBV5-1
J: TRBJ2-7
size: few

DNA: TGCAGCGTTGGGGCGACTGCGACAGGGCCTCTCAATGAGCAGTTCTTC
CDR3: CSVGATATGPLNEQFF
D: TRBD1
V: TRBV29-1
J: TRBJ2-1
size: many

DNA: TGTGCCACCAGCATACTGACAGGGGCCGAAGGGACCCAGTACTTC
CDR3: CATSILTGAEGTQYF
D: TRBD1
V: TRBV15
J: TRBJ2-5
size: -

DNA: TGTGCCAGCAGTAACAGGGATAGTAATGAAAAACTGTTTTTT
CDR3: CASSNRDSNEKLFF
D: -
V: TRBV12-3/TRBV12-4
J: TRBJ1-4
size: -

DNA: TGTGCCAGCAGTTTAGCGGGGGAGAAGCGCGATGAGCAGTTCTTC
CDR3: CASSLAGEKRDEQFF
D: -
V: TRBV12-3/TRBV12-4
J: TRBJ2-1
size: few